The entry below describes one T cell receptor beta chain. Germline assignment: CDR1 LNHDA and CDR2 SQIVND (reference sequence). The CDR3 has 16 residues. V dropped 5 bases and J dropped 4; count of bases not matched to a gene: 8. Authors' analysis steps: Nucleated cell counts were estimated from reference gene primer amplification. Method: immunoSEQ multiplex PCR; TCRdb's copy keeps in-frame clones and lacks some. V and J calls and clone size are copied from that table; D and trimming were computed from the DNA. This sample has about 120,000 clones; roughly 88% occur once, and the top ten carry about a tenth. This specimen belongs to a study of blood T cell repertoires in COVID-19. Study background: The United States, Italy and Spain supplied acute and convalescent COVID-19 samples. PBMCs, B-cell-depleted T cells, or T cells provided the cDNA or gDNA that made up the material.

The TCR was taken from a man in his fifties or sixties with acute or convalescent COVID-19. Sequenced material: peripheral blood. The gene calls are TRBV19 and TRBJ2-2; 9 bases are a match to TRBD1. The CDR3, as DNA: TGTGCCAGTAGTTGGGACAGGGATCCGGGCACCGGGGAGCTGTTTTTT. This encodes CASSWDRDPGTGELFF. Full variable domain (outside the CDR3, taken from reference TRBV19 and TRBJ2-2): DGGITQSPKYLFRKEGQNVTLSCEQNLNHDAMYWYRQDPGQGLRLIYYSQIVNDFQKGDIAEGYSVSREKKESFPLTVTSAQKNPTAFYLCASSWDRDPGTGELFFGEGSRLTVL.